This T cell receptor beta chain was observed in a study of blood T cells in healthy people across ages. A J-beta primer mix and a sample-barcoded 5' primer were used in a second PCR of roughly 7 to 12 cycles. A single record per CDR3 protein comes from TCRdb applying MiXCR to the 5' RACE reads. The data hold some 940,000 distinct CDR3 sequences, with about 27% observed a single time. Germline assignment: CDR1 SGHTA and CDR2 FQGNSA. The CDR3 is made up of 13 amino acids. V was clipped by 0 bases and J by 11 bases, with 11 bases between them. These data were also filed under a second study, of T cells of mothers and their children. Turning to that study: Reads obtained per mother exceeded 9.5 million TCR beta CDR3 reads, with approximately 3 million obtained per child. Thymic selection shapes TCR recombination output in related pairs, and it does so similarly in unrelated pairs. Among related mother-child pairs, overlap was slightly higher than in unrelated pairs, though not significantly.

The material sequenced was blood. This TCR was sampled from a woman in her thirties or forties in good health. This sequence joins TRBV7-2 and TRBJ1-5; no clear D gene. CDR3 in amino acids: CASSLASGETQHF. In nucleotides, the CDR3 is TGTGCCAGCAGCTTAGCTAGCGGGGAGACCCAGCATTTT.